The following is a TCR beta chain sequence with its context. The data derive from a study of cytomegalovirus exposure and HLA in healthy donors. With 60 Vbeta and 13 Jbeta primers, the PCR was carried out. Here immunoSEQ multiplex PCR was the method, and the copy in TCRdb shows in-frame clones only, minus some. The sample carries about 190,000 clones, 87% recorded once. Per the germline V gene, CDR1 is SGHTA and CDR2 is FQGTGA. Trimming took off 2 bases at V and 2 bases at J, with 10 bases between the two ends. CDR3 length equals 14 residues. The TCR sequence derives from a boy under 10 years old in good health and CMV-seronegative. The sequencing sample was made of PBMCs. The genes are TRBV7-3 and TRBJ2-7; D possibly corresponds to TRBD2 (6 bases). The CDR3 is CASSLGGTAYEQYF. DNA for the CDR3: TGTGCCAGCAGCTTAGGGGGGACCGCCTACGAGCAGTACTTC.